This T cell receptor (beta chain) derives from a study of blood T cell repertoires in COVID-19. Study details: Italy, Spain and the United States were the sources of the convalescent and acute COVID-19 samples. The cDNA or gDNA used as material had been derived from T cells, B-cell-depleted T cells, or PBMCs.

Unmatched junction bases numbered 7, after V lost 5 bases and J lost 5 bases. CDR1 and CDR2 from the germline V gene are SEHNR and FQNEAQ (reference sequence). The CDR3 runs to 14 residues. As handled by the study authors: Reference gene primer amplification gave estimated nucleated cell counts. Sequencing was performed with immunoSEQ multiplex PCR; in TCRdb, only in-frame clones are kept and a portion is missing. That table furnishes V, J and clone size, whereas the DNA furnished D and trimming. The sample yields more than 95,000 clones, 90% to 95% seen once. The specimen was peripheral blood. The chain carries TRBV7-9 and TRBJ2-5; 8 bases fit TRBD2. This receptor was taken from a human donor in a cohort sampled during active COVID-19. CDR3 region: CASSQTGGGETQYF. The CDR3 DNA sequence: TGTGCCAGCAGCCAGACCGGGGGGGGTGAGACCCAGTACTTC.